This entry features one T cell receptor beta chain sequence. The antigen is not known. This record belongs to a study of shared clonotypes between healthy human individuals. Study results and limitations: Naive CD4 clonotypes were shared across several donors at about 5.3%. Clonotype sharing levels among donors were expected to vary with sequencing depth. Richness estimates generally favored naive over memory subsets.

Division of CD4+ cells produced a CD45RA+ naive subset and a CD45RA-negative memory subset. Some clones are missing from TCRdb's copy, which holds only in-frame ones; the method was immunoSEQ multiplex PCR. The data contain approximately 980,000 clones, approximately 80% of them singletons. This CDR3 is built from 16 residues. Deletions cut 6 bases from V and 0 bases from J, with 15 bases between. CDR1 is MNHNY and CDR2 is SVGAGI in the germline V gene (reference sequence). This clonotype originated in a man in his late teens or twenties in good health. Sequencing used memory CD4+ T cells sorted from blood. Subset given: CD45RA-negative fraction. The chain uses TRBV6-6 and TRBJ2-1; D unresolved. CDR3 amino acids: CASSHVVQPSYNEQFF. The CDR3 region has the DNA TGTGCCAGCAGCCATGTGGTACAGCCCTCCTACAATGAGCAGTTCTTC.